This T cell receptor beta chain was identified in a study of T cell changes during pregnancy in multiple sclerosis (dated by TCRdb to the late 2010s). As for the study more broadly: In women with multiple sclerosis, the researchers looked at how the T cell repertoire shifted as pregnancy progressed.

V gives up 0 bases and J gives up 0 bases, and the segment between their germline ends measures 6 bases. The CDR3 has 14 amino acids, counting the end cysteine and phenylalanine. The CDR3 DNA has 42 bases and is translated from base 1. Sequences SGDLS (CDR1) and YYNGEE (CDR2) are obtained from the germline V gene. Comments on this clone: What this receptor recognizes is not known. No quality values exist for individual bases; no much larger clone is one base distant.

The library was made by the immunoSEQ multiplex PCR assay. In its TCRdb copy, this immuneACCESS table keeps in-frame sequences only and misses some clones. Where compared with another copy, unresolved V genes explain less than half of these, and the others have no known cause. This sample has about 20,000 clones in its table, and roughly 90% of those were observed once. The ten largest clonotypes hold approximately 7% of the sample. This specimen consisted of CD8+ T cells from peripheral blood mononuclear cells, obtained in the third trimester of pregnancy. The chain uses TRBV9 and TRBJ1-1; the D gene assignment is ambiguous. The TCR was taken from a female donor in good health, enrolled as a control in a pregnancy study. In nucleotide form, the sequence is TGTGCCAGCAGCGTAGACAGAGTGAACACTGAAGCTTTCTTT. Its amino acids are CASSVDRVNTEAFF.